The text below deals with one T cell receptor beta chain. Germline CDR1 is SGHTS and CDR2 is YDEGEE. The CDR3 length is 15 residues. The germline V and J ends were trimmed by 0 bases and 5 bases, with 14 bases remaining between them. The table came from immunoSEQ multiplex PCR; TCRdb's copy has only in-frame clones and leaves some out. The sample records 150,000 to 200,000 clones, over 85% being singletons. These data belong to a study of blood T cell repertoires in COVID-19. The receptor comes from a woman aged 45-65 years with acute or convalescent COVID-19. This chain uses TRBV5-8 with TRBJ1-1; D is possibly TRBD1 (6 bases). The source material was peripheral blood. The CDR3 is CASSLGAGAGTEAFF. The CDR3 DNA reads TGTGCCAGCAGCTTGGGGGCGGGGGCAGGAACTGAAGCTTTCTTT.